This TCR beta chain was captured by sequencing in a study of shared T cell receptors in the human thymus. This CDR3 contains 15 residues. The V and J ends lost 4 bases and 3 bases, in that order; junction bases with no gene match: 9. Germline V gene data show CDR1 as MNHNS and CDR2 as SASEGT. Repertoires were generated with immunoSEQ multiplex PCR, while TCRdb's copy carries only in-frame clones and drops some. The data show about 610,000 clones, around nine tenths seen once. Another study also made use of these data, one on human thymus T cells. That work contributes: Having surgery to correct congenital heart defects, healthy Finnish infants acted as the donors. The study used thymus tissue resected during corrective heart surgery. The authors found apparently biased V and J gene usage in thymic and blood repertoires. Thymic TCR repertoires of unrelated people reportedly overlapped highly.

The sequenced sample consisted of thymocytes. The TCR sequence derives from a boy less than two years old with a congenital heart defect. The rearrangement links TRBV6-1 to TRBJ2-7, with 7 bases matching TRBD1. CDR3 nucleotide sequence: TGTGCCAGCAGTGTCCCACAGGGGCTAGACTACGAGCAGTACTTC. Encoded protein: CASSVPQGLDYEQYF.